Each of the 25 T cell receptor beta chains below was sequenced from the same sample in a study of cytomegalovirus exposure and HLA in healthy donors. Primers: 60 Vbeta forward and 13 Jbeta reverse. Method: immunoSEQ multiplex PCR; TCRdb's copy keeps in-frame clones and lacks some. In the table there are around 170,000 clones, over 70% of which are singletons. The sequenced sample was PBMCs. The receptor source for this set is a man between 35 and 55 years old in good health and CMV-seronegative.

The chain carries TRBV7-6 and TRBJ2-3; TRBD1 might be the D (5 bases). The CDR3 is made up of 15 amino acids. From germline, CDR1 is SGHVS and CDR2 FNYEAQ. With 5 bases removed from V and 4 bases from J, the gap between germline ends came to 16 bases. The CDR3 nucleotides are TGTGCCAGCAGCCCCTGGCAGGGTATGGCAGATACGCAGTATTTT. Translating it yields CASSPWQGMADTQYF.

This chain uses TRBV6-6 with TRBJ1-2; TRBD1 is a possible D gene (6 bases). CDR1 is MNHNY and CDR2 is SVGAGI in the germline V gene (reference sequence). Between the trimmed V and J ends, which lost 5 bases and 8 bases, there was a span of 9 bases. The CDR3 covers 11 residues. CDR3 DNA sequence: TGTGCCAGCAGTACAGGGAACGGCTACACCTTC. Amino acid sequence: CASSTGNGYTF.

CDR3 coding DNA: TGTGCCAGCAGTAACGGGAAAATTTCTGGAAACACCATATATTTT. Protein sequence: CASSNGKISGNTIYF. The V gene is TRBV6-5, the J gene TRBJ1-3; D not resolved. V gave up 5 bases and J gave up 1 base, with 12 bases separating them. Germline CDR1 is MNHEY and CDR2 is SVGAGI. CDR3 length equals 15 residues.

On this clone itself: Mismatch with germline at one junction end may stem from a read error. Other DNA sequences in the same sample also yield this CDR3. V gene TRBV5-4 combines with J gene TRBJ2-5; 9 positions match TRBD1. Germline-derived CDR1 and CDR2 are SGHNT and YYREEE (reference sequence). The CDR3 has 14 amino acids. Written as DNA, the CDR3 is TGCGCCAGCAGCTTTGGGACAGGGCAAGAGACCCAGTACTTC. Translated, it gives CASSFGTGQETQYF.

This chain joins TRBV18 and TRBJ2-2; TRBD2 is a possible D gene (5 bases). The V end was cut by 2 bases, the J end by 0 bases, with 7 bases between. Per the germline V gene, CDR1 is KGHSH and CDR2 is LQKENI. The length of the CDR3 is 15 residues. CDR3 DNA sequence: TGTGCCAGCTCACCAGTCGGGGCGAACACCGGGGAGCTGTTTTTT. Protein sequence: CASSPVGANTGELFF. Full variable domain (remainder filled in from reference TRBV18 and TRBJ2-2): NAGVMQNPRHLVRRRGQEARLRCSPMKGHSHVYWYRQLPEEGLKFMVYLQKENIIDESGMPKERFSAEFPKEGPSILRIQQVVRGDSAAYFCASSPVGANTGELFFGEGSRLTVL.

In this sample, this clone turned up once. The chain has TRBV28 and TRBJ1-1, with 8 bases aligning to TRBD1. J gave up 5 bases and V 5 bases, and 16 bases lay outside the gene matches. The CDR3 length is 17 residues. Germline CDR1 reads MDHEN; CDR2 reads SYDVKM. As DNA, the CDR3 is TGTGCCAGCAGTCCTCATGGACAGGGTAGTTTAGGGACTGAAGCTTTCTTT. It encodes CASSPHGQGSLGTEAFF.

The gene calls are TRBV7-3 and TRBJ2-1; 15 nucleotides agree with TRBD2. Germline V gene sequence: CDR1 SGHTA, CDR2 FQGTGA. Unmatched junction bases numbered 1, after V lost 3 bases and J lost 4 bases. The CDR3 runs to 16 residues. The CDR3 region has the DNA TGTGCCAGCAGCTTCGGGACTAGCGGGGGGTACAATGAGCAGTTCTTC. It encodes CASSFGTSGGYNEQFF.

This chain joins TRBV10-3 and TRBJ2-3; 7 bases agree with TRBD2. The CDR3 covers 14 residues. CDR1 and CDR2 (germline): ENHRY, SYGVKD. Losses at the gene ends were 6 bases for V and 0 bases for J; bases not matched to a gene: 3. The CDR3 DNA reads TGTGCCATCAGCCGTAGCGGGAGCACAGATACGCAGTATTTT. Translated: CAISRSGSTDTQYF.

V usage is TRBV2 and J usage is TRBJ1-1, with 8 bases fitting TRBD1. The CDR3 consists of 15 residues. CDR1 and CDR2 (germline): SNHLY, FYNNEI. Losses at the gene ends were 2 bases for V and 5 bases for J; bases not matched to a gene: 7. The CDR3 region is CASSEQGARWTEAFF. The CDR3 region has the DNA TGTGCCAGCAGTGAACAGGGGGCGCGATGGACTGAAGCTTTCTTT.

The chain couples TRBV7-2 to TRBJ1-1; no clear D. Trimming pared 1 base from V and 11 bases from J, leaving 11 bases between. The CDR3 has 12 residues. The germline CDR1 and CDR2 sequences are SGHTA and FQGNSA. The CDR3 coding sequence is TGTGCCAGCAGCTTAGATCCCATGAGGGCTTTCTTT. This codes for CASSLDPMRAFF.

The genes are TRBV7-6 and TRBJ2-5; no firm D call. From germline, CDR1 is SGHVS and CDR2 FNYEAQ. The V end lost 0 bases, the J end lost 4 bases, and 9 bases lay between the germline ends. This CDR3 contains 14 residues. This CDR3 is CASSLAPTGETQYF. CDR3 DNA: TGTGCCAGCAGCTTAGCCCCGACTGGAGAGACCCAGTACTTC.

The chain links TRBV27 to TRBJ2-1; no reliable D call. Germline V gene lookup returns CDR1 MNHEY and CDR2 SMNVEV (reference sequence). Trimming removed 3 bases at V and 1 base at J, with 7 bases between. There are 14 residues in the CDR3. The CDR3 DNA reads as TGTGCCAGCAGTTTTTTCGGGTCCTACAATGAGCAGTTCTTC. Translating it yields CASSFFGSYNEQFF.

The gene calls are TRBV11-2 and TRBJ1-6; D not certain. Germline CDR1 is SGHAT and CDR2 is FQNNGV. The CDR3 contains 15 residues. The ends were cut back, 4 bases at V and 3 bases at J, with 10 bases in the middle. The CDR3 loop reads CASSSSGIYNSPLHF. CDR3 sequence (DNA): TGTGCCAGCAGCTCCTCCGGGATCTATAATTCACCCCTCCACTTT. Full variable domain (remainder filled in from reference TRBV11-2 and TRBJ1-6): EAGVAQSPRYKIIEKRQSVAFWCNPISGHATLYWYQQILGQGPKLLIQFQNNGVVDDSQLPKDRFSAERLKGVDSTLKIQPAKLEDSAVYLCASSSSGIYNSPLHFGNGTRLTVT.

V usage is TRBV18 and J usage is TRBJ2-7; possibly TRBD1 for D (6 bases). Trimming shortened V by 7 bases and J by 11 bases, and 21 bases separated the two germline ends. This CDR3 comprises 13 residues. The germline CDR1 and CDR2 sequences are KGHSH and LQKENI. The CDR3 region is CASYRDTSPEKYF. The CDR3 nucleotides are TGTGCCAGCTACCGGGACACCTCGCCCGAAAAGTACTTC.

The chain uses TRBV4-1 and TRBJ2-3; D not resolved. Germline V gene lookup returns CDR1 MGHRA and CDR2 YSYEKL. This CDR3 has 18 amino acids. Trimming stripped 0 bases from V and 2 bases from J, with 18 bases between. The CDR3: CASSQDHDSPRITDTQYF. The CDR3 region has the DNA TGCGCCAGCAGCCAAGATCACGACTCGCCTAGAATCACAGATACGCAGTATTTT.

The chain links TRBV13 to TRBJ2-5; 10 nucleotides align to TRBD2. V shed 1 base, J shed 5 bases, and the junction held 10 bases outside the gene matches. There are 17 residues in the CDR3. From germline, CDR1 is PRHDT and CDR2 FYEKMQ (reference sequence). CDR3 residues: CASSLEGGLAGAETQYF. CDR3 coding DNA: TGTGCCAGCAGCTTAGAGGGTGGCCTAGCGGGAGCTGAGACCCAGTACTTC.

The rearrangement joins TRBV9 to TRBJ1-5; no clear D gene. The CDR3 extends over 13 amino acids. Looked up from germline, CDR1 is SGDLS and CDR2 is YYNGEE. V was clipped by 2 bases and J by 9 bases, with 12 bases between them. As DNA, the CDR3 is TGTGCCAGCAGCGTCGAGGCGGGGAGGCCCCAGCATTTT. It encodes CASSVEAGRPQHF.

The chain uses TRBV29-1 and TRBJ1-1; D possibly corresponds to TRBD1 (5 bases). In germline, CDR1 is SQVTM, CDR2 ANQGSEA. Trimming cost V 8 bases and J 4 bases, with 20 bases left between them. This CDR3 comprises 14 residues. The CDR3 here is CSSRGVSGGTEAFF. The CDR3 bases are TGCAGCTCGAGAGGGGTTTCGGGGGGCACTGAAGCTTTCTTT.

The CDR3, as DNA: TGTGCCAGTAGTGTGACTAGCGGGAGTGGCTCCTACAATGAGCAGTTCTTC. It translates to CASSVTSGSGSYNEQFF. This sequence joins TRBV19 and TRBJ2-1; 12 bases line up with TRBD2. V lost 5 bases, J lost 0 bases, and 5 bases stayed unmatched. Germline V gene data show CDR1 as LNHDA and CDR2 as SQIVND (reference sequence). There are 17 residues in the CDR3.

V gene TRBV19 combines with J gene TRBJ1-1; tentatively, D is TRBD1 (5 bases). The CDR3 totals 14 residues. V was shortened by 5 bases and J by 4 bases, with 14 bases between the two germline ends. Germline V gene sequence: CDR1 LNHDA, CDR2 SQIVND (reference sequence). The CDR3, as DNA: TGTGCCAGTAGTTCCTGGCAGGGCGCCACTGAAGCTTTCTTT. It encodes CASSSWQGATEAFF. Based on the CDR3 plus reference TRBV19 and TRBJ1-1, the full variable domain is DGGITQSPKYLFRKEGQNVTLSCEQNLNHDAMYWYRQDPGQGLRLIYYSQIVNDFQKGDIAEGYSVSREKKESFPLTVTSAQKNPTAFYLCASSSWQGATEAFFGQGTRLTVV.

J is TRBJ1-1 and V is TRBV19; 9 bases are shared with TRBD1. The germline gives CDR1 LNHDA, CDR2 SQIVND (reference sequence). Trimming cost V 6 bases and J 0 bases; bases outside gene matches: 11. This CDR3 region has 17 residues. In nucleotides, the CDR3 is TGTGCCAGTAGCATATTGACAGGGGGGGACGTGAACACTGAAGCTTTCTTT. It translates to CASSILTGGDVNTEAFF.

The chain uses TRBV11-1 and TRBJ2-1; 11 bases map to TRBD2. This CDR3 has 15 residues. CDR1 and CDR2 from the germline V gene are SGHAT and FQDESV (reference sequence). Trimming removed 7 bases from V and 1 base from J; junction bases left unmatched: 3. CDR3 in DNA: TGTGCCAGCACCACTAGCGGGAGATCCTACAATGAGCAGTTCTTC. Translated, it gives CASTTSGRSYNEQFF.

The chain links TRBV7-9 to TRBJ1-2, with TRBD1 identical over 8 bases. Per the germline V gene, CDR1 is SEHNR and CDR2 is FQNEAQ (reference sequence). V shed 2 bases and J 8 bases; nucleotides not matched to a gene: 7. This CDR3 has 14 residues. CDR3 sequence: CASSLSGQVEGYTF. The CDR3 DNA reads TGTGCCAGCAGCTTATCGGGACAGGTGGAAGGCTACACCTTC. The entire variable domain, with the rest obtained from reference TRBV7-9 and TRBJ1-2, is as follows: DTGVSQNPRHKITKRGQNVTFRCDPISEHNRLYWYRQTLGQGPEFLTYFQNEAQLEKSRLLSDRFSAERPKGSFSTLEIQRTEQGDSAMYLCASSLSGQVEGYTFGSGTRLTVV.

The chain has TRBV7-9 and TRBJ2-5; D is possibly TRBD2 (5 bases). The CDR3 sequence is 14 residues long. Germline CDR1 reads SEHNR; CDR2 reads FQNEAQ (reference sequence). The germline V and J ends were trimmed by 4 bases and 2 bases, with 11 bases remaining between them. The DNA for the CDR3 is TGTGCCAGCAGCTCGAGGACTCCTCAAGAGACCCAGTACTTC. It translates to CASSSRTPQETQYF.

The J gene is TRBJ1-5, the V gene TRBV5-4; 8 bases are shared with TRBD1. Germline trimming cut 4 bases from V and 5 bases from J; bases unmatched to any gene: 8. Germline lookup yields CDR1 SGHNT and CDR2 YYREEE (reference sequence). This CDR3 has 15 residues. CDR3 bases: TGTGCCAGCAGCCTCGACCCGGACAGGGATCAGCCCCAGCATTTT. Amino acid sequence: CASSLDPDRDQPQHF. Complete variable domain (other parts from reference TRBV5-4 and TRBJ1-5): ETGVTQSPTHLIKTRGQQVTLRCSSQSGHNTVSWYQQALGQGPQFIFQYYREEENGRGNFPPRFSGLQFPNYSSELNVNALELDDSALYLCASSLDPDRDQPQHFGDGTRLSIL.